The clone carrying this T cell receptor beta chain was counted many times. Its antigen is not identified. Each CDR3 protein gets one entry after TCRdb re-called the multiplex PCR reads with MiXCR. The sample gives fewer than 140,000 distinct CDR3 sequences, around 30% of which show up once; approximately 5.2% is in the top ten. Germline V gene sequence: CDR1 SGHDN, CDR2 FVKESK. The V gene lost 4 bases and the J gene lost 7 bases, with 13 bases spanning the gap. The CDR3 loop spans 13 amino acids. Samples came from axillary lymph nodes draining the breast cancer. This sample stems from a study of breast tumors, draining lymph nodes, adjacent tissues. Points from the study as a whole: Tumors had less TCR diversity than lymph nodes, more than nontumor tissue. Luminal-like breast cancer showed significantly higher tumor–nontumor repertoire similarity than basal-like.

Specimen: axillary lymph node tissue. V gene TRBV14 combines with J gene TRBJ1-2; D remains ambiguous. This receptor was taken from a female donor with breast cancer. Some clones in this sample may be carry-over from other donors' samples. CDR3 sequence (DNA): TGTGCCAGCAGCCCGCAGGCAGCTTTTGGCTACACCTTC. The encoded protein is CASSPQAAFGYTF.